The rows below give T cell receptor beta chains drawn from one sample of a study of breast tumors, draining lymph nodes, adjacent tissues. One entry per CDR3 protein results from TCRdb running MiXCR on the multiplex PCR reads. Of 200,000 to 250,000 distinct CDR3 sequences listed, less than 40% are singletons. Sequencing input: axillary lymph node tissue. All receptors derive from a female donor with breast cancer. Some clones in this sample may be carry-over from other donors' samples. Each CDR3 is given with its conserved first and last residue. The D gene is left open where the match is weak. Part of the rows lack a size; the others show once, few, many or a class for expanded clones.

TGTGCCGGCAGTTCATGGACTAGCGGCTCCTACGAGCAGTACTTC	CAGSSWTSGSYEQYF	TRBJ2-7	TRBD2	TRBV10-3	NA
TGTGCCAGCACCCAAGACCAGGGAGTCCCCGGGGAGCTGTTTTTT	CASTQDQGVPGELFF	TRBJ2-2	NA	TRBV18	NA
TGTGCCAGTAGTATCACGGGGGCAGCTAGCTCCTACAATGAGCAGCCCTTC	CASSITGAASSYNEQPF	TRBJ2-1	NA	TRBV19	NA
TGTGCCACCAGTGAGGCGAGGACAGGGTTCTACGAGCAGTACTTC	CATSEARTGFYEQYF	TRBJ2-7	TRBD1	TRBV24-1	once
TGTGCTAGTGTTCACCCGGCGAGGCAGAGCTCCTACAATGAGCAGTTCTTC	CASVHPARQSSYNEQFF	TRBJ2-1	NA	TRBV12-5	many
TGTGCTAGTGGTTTGGGGTTTGGACTAGCGGGGGTAACCTACGAGCAGTACTTC	CASGLGFGLAGVTYEQYF	TRBJ2-7	TRBD2	TRBV12-5	NA
TGTGCCAGCAGTTATGCCACAGGGAGCTCCTATAATTCACCCCTCCACTTT	CASSYATGSSYNSPLHF	TRBJ1-6	NA	TRBV5-6	many
TGTGCCAGCAGTGAAGAGGTGGGCACTGAAGCTTTCTTT	CASSEEVGTEAFF	TRBJ1-1	NA	TRBV2	many
TGTGCCAGTAGTAGTCCGGGGCCCTCAAAGTATTTT	CASSSPGPSKYF	TRBJ2-3	NA	TRBV19	many
TGTGCCAGCAGTTTCGTACGACCACCTGGTGAGCAGTTCTTC	CASSFVRPPGEQFF	TRBJ2-1	NA	TRBV12-3/TRBV12-4	many
TGTGCCAGCAGCTTAGGGCGACAGGGTGGAATACAAGAGACCCAGTACTTC	CASSLGRQGGIQETQYF	TRBJ2-5	TRBD1	TRBV7-2	NA
TGTGCCTTATCCAATCTAGGGAACTATGGCTACACCTTC	CALSNLGNYGYTF	TRBJ1-2	NA	TRBV30	NA
TGTGCCAGCATCCCGACTAGTTTAGTCTACGAGCAGTACTTC	CASIPTSLVYEQYF	TRBJ2-7	NA	TRBV2	many
TGTGCCAGTAGTTCGGGACCGAGCACAGATACGCAGTATTTT	CASSSGPSTDTQYF	TRBJ2-3	NA	TRBV19	many
TGCAGTGCTAGAGATGTGGGTATCGGGTCCTACGAGCAGTACTTC	CSARDVGIGSYEQYF	TRBJ2-7	NA	TRBV20-1	NA
TGTGCCAGCACCGTTACAGATACGCAGTATTTT	CASTVTDTQYF	TRBJ2-3	NA	TRBV12-3/TRBV12-4	many
TGCAGTGCTAGAGTCGGAGGGAAAGTCAGATACGAGCAGTACTTC	CSARVGGKVRYEQYF	TRBJ2-7	NA	TRBV20-1	once
TGTGCCAGCAGCTTACGGGACAGGAAGGGTTCACCCCTCCACTTT	CASSLRDRKGSPLHF	TRBJ1-6	TRBD1	TRBV7-2	NA
TGTGCCAGCTCACCGTCCTCAGTCCAAGAGACCCAGTACTTC	CASSPSSVQETQYF	TRBJ2-5	NA	TRBV18	many
TGCGCCAGCAGACGGCCGGGACAGAGGCAAGAGACCCAGTACTTC	CASRRPGQRQETQYF	TRBJ2-5	TRBD1	TRBV5-1	many
TGTGCTAGGCGGGACAGTTCTCTTCTGGACACCATATATTTT	CARRDSSLLDTIYF	TRBJ1-3	TRBD1	TRBV12-5	many
TGTGCCAGCAGCCCAATTACTACCGGGAGGGACCAAGAGACCCAGTACTTC	CASSPITTGRDQETQYF	TRBJ2-5	TRBD2	TRBV5-6	NA
TGTGCCAGCAGTTACGGGGGACAGGCGTACAATGAGCAGTTCTTC	CASSYGGQAYNEQFF	TRBJ2-1	TRBD1	TRBV6-5	NA
TGTGCCAGCAGCTATACAGGGGGCGAACTGTTTTTT	CASSYTGGELFF	TRBJ1-4	TRBD1	TRBV5-4	once
TGCAGCGTGGGGGGGACTAGCGGGGTTGGAGGCTTCGATACGCAGTATTTT	CSVGGTSGVGGFDTQYF	TRBJ2-3	TRBD2	TRBV29-1	many
TGTGCCAGCAGCTACTTGATATCCGGGGAGCAGTTCTTC	CASSYLISGEQFF	TRBJ2-1	NA	TRBV7-3	NA
TGTGCCAGCAGCCAGAATTCAGGGGGTCCTCGGAACGATGAGCAGTTCTTC	CASSQNSGGPRNDEQFF	TRBJ2-1	TRBD1	TRBV4-2	NA
TGTGCCAGCAGTGGCGTTTTTTATAGCAATCAGCCCCAGCATTTT	CASSGVFYSNQPQHF	TRBJ1-5	NA	TRBV6-5	few
TGTGCCAGCAGCTTAACGACAGGGGACGGGAATGGCTACACCTTC	CASSLTTGDGNGYTF	TRBJ1-2	TRBD1	TRBV7-9	many
TGTGCCAGCGGATCCGGGACAGGCAATCAGCCCCAGCATTTT	CASGSGTGNQPQHF	TRBJ1-5	TRBD1	TRBV28	NA
TGCGCCAGCAGCTTTGGGGATATCGGCAATCAGCCCCAGCATTTT	CASSFGDIGNQPQHF	TRBJ1-5	NA	TRBV5-1	many
TGTGCCAGCAGCTTAGTCAGGGGCCTGGGGGAGACCCAGCACTTC	CASSLVRGLGETQHF	TRBJ2-5	NA	TRBV7-9	NA
TGCAGTGCCCCCGGGGACCGCACAGATACGCAGTATTTT	CSAPGDRTDTQYF	TRBJ2-3	NA	TRBV20-1	many
TGCGCCAGCAGTGATGAGGGGAGTGCGTTACGGCAGTACTTC	CASSDEGSALRQYF	TRBJ2-7	NA	TRBV10-2	many
TGCGCCAGCAGCCAGACAGAAACCACAGATACGCAGTATTTT	CASSQTETTDTQYF	TRBJ2-3	NA	TRBV4-1	many
TGTGCCAGCAGCAGGGGACAGGCGGAAGAGCAGTACTTC	CASSRGQAEEQYF	TRBJ2-7	TRBD1	TRBV9	NA
TGCAGTGCTAGTAGCCCCTTCGCGGCCAATGAGCAGTTCTTC	CSASSPFAANEQFF	TRBJ2-1	NA	TRBV20-1	many
TGTGCCAGCACCCTGGCCAGGGGAGGGCCTAATGAAAAACTGTTTTTT	CASTLARGGPNEKLFF	TRBJ1-4	NA	TRBV5-8	many
TGTGCCAGCAGCTTATCGCGGGACTTTGAGCAGTTCTTC	CASSLSRDFEQFF	TRBJ2-1	NA	TRBV7-8	many
TGTGCCAGCAGCGGACAGGCGCGCACCATATATTTT	CASSGQARTIYF	TRBJ1-3	TRBD1	TRBV7-9	NA
TGTGCCAGCTCACCAGAAGGAGGGCTGGGCTATGGCTACACCTTC	CASSPEGGLGYGYTF	TRBJ1-2	NA	TRBV18	many
TGTGCCAGCACGGGTAACTATGGCTACACCTTC	CASTGNYGYTF	TRBJ1-2	NA	TRBV2	many
TGCGCCAGCGCCTATTCCGGCGGGATAGTTGGAAACATTCAGTACTTC	CASAYSGGIVGNIQYF	TRBJ2-4	NA	TRBV9	NA
TGTGCCAGCAGGGGAGAGGGGCTTAATTCACCCCTCCACTTT	CASRGEGLNSPLHF	TRBJ1-6	NA	TRBV2	NA
TGTGCCAGCAGCTTAGTGGTCACCAATGAGCAGTTCTTC	CASSLVVTNEQFF	TRBJ2-1	NA	TRBV7-9	many
TGTGCCACCAGCAGAGATACTAGCGGAACGGTGGATACGCAGTATTTT	CATSRDTSGTVDTQYF	TRBJ2-3	TRBD2	TRBV15	NA
TGTGCCACCAGTGATCGGGACTCAAATGAGCAGTTCTTC	CATSDRDSNEQFF	TRBJ2-1	NA	TRBV24-1	many
TGTGCCAGCAGCGTAGCGGACGGAAGACAAGAGACCCAGTACTTC	CASSVADGRQETQYF	TRBJ2-5	NA	TRBV9	few
TGCGCCAGCAGTGAGCCGACGGCAAATTCTGGAAGCACCATATATTTT	CASSEPTANSGSTIYF	TRBJ1-3	NA	TRBV10-1	NA
TGTGCCAGCAGCCTTTGGACAGAAACGCAGTATTTT	CASSLWTETQYF	TRBJ2-3	NA	TRBV19	NA
TGTGCCAGCAGTTTATCCAGGAAGAGGGGGCACAATGAGCAGTTCTTC	CASSLSRKRGHNEQFF	TRBJ2-1	TRBD1	TRBV27	NA
TGTGCCAGCAGCTTATTAGGGTCAGATTCACCCCTCCACTTT	CASSLLGSDSPLHF	TRBJ1-6	NA	TRBV7-2	many
TGTGCCACCAGTCGACAGGATTTCAATCAGCCCCAGCATTTT	CATSRQDFNQPQHF	TRBJ1-5	NA	TRBV24-1	many